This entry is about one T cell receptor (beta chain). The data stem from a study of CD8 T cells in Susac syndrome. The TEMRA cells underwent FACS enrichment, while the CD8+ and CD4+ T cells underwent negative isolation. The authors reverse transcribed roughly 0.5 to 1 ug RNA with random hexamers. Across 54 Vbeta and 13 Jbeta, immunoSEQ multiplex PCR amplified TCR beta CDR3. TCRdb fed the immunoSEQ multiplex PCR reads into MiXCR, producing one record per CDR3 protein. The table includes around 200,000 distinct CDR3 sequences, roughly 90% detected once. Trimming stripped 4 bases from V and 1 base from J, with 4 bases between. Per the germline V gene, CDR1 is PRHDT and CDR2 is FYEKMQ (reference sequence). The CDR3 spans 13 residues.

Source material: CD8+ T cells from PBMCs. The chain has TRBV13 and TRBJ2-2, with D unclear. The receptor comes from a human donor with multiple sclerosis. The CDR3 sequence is CASSYGNTGELFF. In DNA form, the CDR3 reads TGTGCCAGCAGCTACGGGAACACCGGGGAGCTGTTTTTT. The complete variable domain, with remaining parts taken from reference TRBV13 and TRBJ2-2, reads AAGVIQSPRHLIKEKRETATLKCYPIPRHDTVYWYQQGPGQDPQFLISFYEKMQSDKGSIPDRFSAQQFSDYHSELNMSSLELGDSALYFCASSYGNTGELFFGEGSRLTVL.